The 29 T cell receptor beta chains given below trace back to one sample, sequenced in a study of blood T cell repertoires in COVID-19. Produced via immunoSEQ multiplex PCR; TCRdb's table is partial and in-frame only. The sample lists hundreds of thousands of clones; 83% were seen once. The sample was PBMCs or T cells enriched from blood (not recorded which). These receptors were taken from a woman in her fifties or sixties who had been exposed to COVID-19.

About this clone itself: This sample includes further DNA sequences coding for the same CDR3. The chain employs TRBV7-2 and TRBJ1-2, with 9 bases identical to TRBD1. CDR3 length: 14 residues. V dropped 5 bases and J dropped 3; count of bases not matched to a gene: 4. The germline V gene has CDR1 SGHTA and CDR2 FQGNSA. The CDR3 DNA sequence: TGTGCCAGCAGCCTGACAGGGGGTGACTATGGCTACACCTTC. Translating gives CASSLTGGDYGYTF.

The V and J genes are TRBV14 and TRBJ2-2; D is unresolved. V was cut by 1 base and J by 3 bases, with 15 bases left in between. Germline-derived CDR1 and CDR2 are SGHDN and FVKESK. This CDR3 has 17 residues. The chain's CDR3 is CASSQVHLTFHTGELFF. Written as DNA, the CDR3 is TGTGCCAGCAGCCAAGTACACCTCACGTTCCACACCGGGGAGCTGTTTTTT.

The V call is TRBV19, the J call TRBJ1-3; D not certain. The germline V gene encodes CDR1 LNHDA and CDR2 SQIVND (reference sequence). The CDR3 totals 15 residues. V dropped 2 bases and J dropped 4 bases, with 12 bases sitting between them. The CDR3 region has the DNA TGTGCCAGTAGTATAAGAGGGAGCGTCGGAAACACCATATATTTT. Its protein is CASSIRGSVGNTIYF.

The genes are TRBV25-1 and TRBJ1-1; D possibly corresponds to TRBD1 (5 bases). Per the germline V gene, CDR1 is MGHDK and CDR2 is SYGVNS. The CDR3 runs 15 residues. V shed 5 bases and J shed 5 bases, with 18 bases lying between them. CDR3 sequence reads: CASSQRDASWTEAFF. The CDR3 coding sequence is TGTGCCAGCAGTCAGCGGGACGCCTCCTGGACTGAAGCTTTCTTT.

The chain carries TRBV4-3 and TRBJ1-6; D gene uncertain. The V end was cut by 0 bases, the J end by 0 bases, with 15 bases between. The CDR3 contains 19 residues. The germline CDR1 and CDR2 sequences are LGHNA and YSLEER. In nucleotides, the CDR3 is TGCGCCAGCAGCCAAGAAATTCGGGGAGGCAGCTCCTATAATTCACCCCTCCACTTT. It specifies CASSQEIRGGSSYNSPLHF.

The V gene is TRBV24-1, the J gene TRBJ1-2; 11 nucleotides agree with TRBD1. V lost 6 bases to trimming and J lost 8 bases; unmatched junction nucleotides: 4. Germline CDR1 KGHDR, CDR2 SFDVKD. The CDR3 sequence is 13 residues long. The CDR3 sequence is CATSSGTGGGYTF. As DNA, the CDR3 is TGTGCCACCAGTTCTGGGACAGGGGGGGGCTACACCTTC.

The chain employs TRBV18 and TRBJ1-4; D is unclear. The germline V gene has CDR1 KGHSH and CDR2 LQKENI. Trimming took 8 bases from V and 6 from J, leaving 13 bases between them. CDR3 size: 13 residues. Here the CDR3 DNA reads TGTGCCAGCCAGGTGGACTTTGATGAAAAACTGTTTTTT. As protein: CASQVDFDEKLFF.

This clone was observed a single time. The rearrangement joins TRBV30 to TRBJ1-2; unclear D gene. V was pared by 2 bases and J by 4 bases, with 20 bases between. Germline V lookup: CDR1 GTSNPN, CDR2 SVGIG (reference sequence). The CDR3 runs to 16 residues. The CDR3 DNA reads TGTGCCTGGAGTCCCCGACGGGTTCCTGGAAGCTATGGCTACACCTTC. Translation: CAWSPRRVPGSYGYTF.

This chain connects TRBV6-5 to TRBJ1-1; TRBD1 is a possible D gene (6 bases). This CDR3 spans 14 amino acids. Germline lookup yields CDR1 MNHEY and CDR2 SVGAGI. The V end lost 3 bases, the J end lost 8 bases, and 16 bases lay between the germline ends. CDR3 nucleotide sequence: TGTGCCAGCAGTTATTTATCGACAGGTTTGGAAGCTTTCTTT. Translated: CASSYLSTGLEAFF.

This chain uses TRBV19 with TRBJ1-1; 7 positions agree with TRBD1. The CDR3 covers 13 residues. From germline, CDR1 is LNHDA and CDR2 SQIVND (reference sequence). The V and J ends lost 7 bases and 2 bases, in that order; junction bases with no gene match: 4. The CDR3 coding sequence is TGTGCCAGTACGGCAGGGGGAAACACTGAAGCTTTCTTT. This encodes CASTAGGNTEAFF.

The chain has TRBV2 and TRBJ2-2; TRBD1 matches at 10 bases. CDR1 SNHLY and CDR2 FYNNEI come from the germline V gene. Trimming removed 5 bases from V and 7 bases from J; junction bases left unmatched: 4. The CDR3 extends over 14 amino acids. The CDR3 coding sequence is TGTGCCAGCAGTCGACAGGGGGCAGGCGGGGAGCTGTTTTTT. It encodes CASSRQGAGGELFF. Based on the CDR3 plus reference TRBV2 and TRBJ2-2, the full variable domain is EPEVTQTPSHQVTQMGQEVILRCVPISNHLYFYWYRQILGQKVEFLVSFYNNEISEKSEIFDDQFSVERPDGSNFTLKIRSTKLEDSAMYFCASSRQGAGGELFFGEGSRLTVL.

The chain is built from TRBV19 and TRBJ1-5; 7 nucleotides line up with TRBD1. Unmatched junction bases numbered 12, after V lost 10 bases and J lost 0 bases. This CDR3 contains 16 residues. Germline lookup yields CDR1 LNHDA and CDR2 SQIVND (reference sequence). The CDR3 is CATVPGQTYSNQPQHF. The DNA for the CDR3 is TGTGCCACCGTACCGGGACAGACTTATAGCAATCAGCCCCAGCATTTT.

There are a few counts of this clone. The chain is built from TRBV28 and TRBJ1-1; D ambiguous. The CDR3 consists of 13 residues. CDR1 and CDR2 (germline): MDHEN, SYDVKM. Trimming pared 3 bases from V and 6 bases from J, leaving 11 bases between. CDR3 nucleotide sequence: TGTGCCAGCAGTTTTTGGGTAGAGGCTGAAGCTTTCTTT. It yields the protein CASSFWVEAEAFF.

The rearrangement links TRBV19 to TRBJ1-1; D not resolved. Per germline, CDR1 LNHDA and CDR2 SQIVND (reference sequence). The ends were cut back, 1 base at V and 1 base at J, with 10 bases in the middle. The CDR3 covers 15 residues. CDR3 sequence: CASSIVWSPNTEAFF. As DNA, the CDR3 is TGTGCCAGTAGTATAGTATGGAGCCCGAACACTGAAGCTTTCTTT.

The V and J genes are TRBV24-1 and TRBJ1-1; perhaps TRBD1 as D (5 bases). The length of the CDR3 is 16 residues. V was trimmed by 2 bases and J by 8 bases, leaving 20 bases between them. Germline V gives CDR1 KGHDR, CDR2 SFDVKD. In DNA form, the CDR3 reads TGTGCCACCAGTGATTCCTCGCGCCCTGGGGGGTTGGAAGCTTTCTTT. It specifies CATSDSSRPGGLEAFF.

This sequence joins TRBV7-2 and TRBJ1-1; the D is unclear. Germline-derived CDR1 and CDR2 are SGHTA and FQGNSA. Trimming took 1 base from V and 7 from J, leaving 10 bases between them. This CDR3 has 13 residues. CDR3 protein: CASSLESGFEAFF. DNA of the CDR3: TGTGCCAGCAGCTTAGAATCGGGGTTTGAAGCTTTCTTT.

The chain uses TRBV6-5 and TRBJ1-2, with a weak D call TRBD1 (5 bases). V gave up 4 bases and J gave up 4 bases, with 16 bases separating them. The CDR3 is 15 amino acids. Germline loops: CDR1 MNHEY, CDR2 SVGAGI. The CDR3 coding sequence is TGTGCCAGCAGTTCTTCAGGGTTGGGGGGCTATGGCTACACCTTC. Translating gives CASSSSGLGGYGYTF.

The chain uses TRBV29-1 and TRBJ1-1, with 8 bases matching TRBD1. This CDR3 region has 13 residues. Looked up from germline, CDR1 is SQVTM and CDR2 is ANQGSEA. The V segment lost 3 bases and the J segment 7 bases; nucleotides outside the gene matches: 7. CDR3 DNA sequence: TGCAGCGTTGAGGGCGACAGGGGTGGTGAAGCTTTCTTT. Its protein product is CSVEGDRGGEAFF.

The chain recombines TRBV7-8 with TRBJ1-5, with D possibly being TRBD1 (6 bases). Trimming shortened V by 5 bases and J by 0 bases, and 14 bases separated the two germline ends. Germline V gene lookup returns CDR1 SGHVS and CDR2 FQNEAQ. The CDR3 covers 16 residues. CDR3 region: CASSPTGTPSNQPQHF. The CDR3 DNA sequence: TGTGCCAGCAGCCCTACCGGGACACCTAGCAATCAGCCCCAGCATTTT.

This chain connects TRBV6-5 to TRBJ1-6, with D maybe TRBD1 (6 bases). This CDR3 is 12 amino acids long. CDR1 MNHEY and CDR2 SVGAGI come from the germline V gene. Trimming removed 6 bases at V and 8 bases at J, with 8 bases between. The CDR3 region has the DNA TGTGCCAGCAGACAGGGTTATTCACCCCTCCACTTT. This gives the protein CASRQGYSPLHF.

This clone was counted between two and nine times. The rearrangement uses TRBV28 and TRBJ2-1, with D perhaps matching TRBD2 (7 bases). The CDR3 runs 14 residues. Germline lookup yields CDR1 MDHEN and CDR2 SYDVKM. Trimming cost V 8 bases and J 7 bases, with 18 bases left between them. The CDR3 sequence is CASLRGALRNEQFF. In DNA, the CDR3 is TGTGCCAGCCTTCGGGGGGCTCTTAGAAATGAGCAGTTCTTC.

The chain couples TRBV27 to TRBJ1-2; TRBD1 is a possible D gene (5 bases). Trimming cost V 0 bases and J 0 bases, with 14 bases left between them. Germline values: CDR1 MNHEY, CDR2 SMNVEV (reference sequence). CDR3 length equals 17 residues. The CDR3 DNA is TGTGCCAGCAGTTTATCGGGGCAGGGCCAAACTAACTATGGCTACACCTTC. This gives the protein CASSLSGQGQTNYGYTF.

The chain couples TRBV14 to TRBJ2-7, with D unclear. This CDR3 has 14 residues. Trimming removed 2 bases from V and 2 bases from J, with 10 bases in between. Germline CDR1 and CDR2: SGHDN and FVKESK. The CDR3 DNA reads as TGTGCCAGCAGCCAAAATGTGGCAGCCTACGAGCAGTACTTC. Its protein product is CASSQNVAAYEQYF. Together with reference TRBV14 and TRBJ2-7, the CDR3 gives the full variable domain: EAGVTQFPSHSVIEKGQTVTLRCDPISGHDNLYWYRRVMGKEIKFLLHFVKESKQDESGMPNNRFLAERTGGTYSTLKVQPAELEDSGVYFCASSQNVAAYEQYFGPGTRLTVT.

This chain links TRBV29-1 with TRBJ1-1, with TRBD1 as a possible D gene (6 bases). The CDR3 covers 10 residues. Germline lookup yields CDR1 SQVTM and CDR2 ANQGSEA. V was shortened by 2 bases and J by 8 bases, with 6 bases between the two germline ends. CDR3: CSVETGEAFF. The CDR3 DNA reads TGCAGCGTTGAAACAGGGGAAGCTTTCTTT.

The chain is built from TRBV7-2 and TRBJ1-1; D gene unclear. The length of the CDR3 is 15 residues. CDR1 and CDR2 (germline): SGHTA, FQGNSA. The V end was cut by 2 bases, the J end by 5 bases, with 15 bases between. As DNA, the CDR3 is TGTGCCAGCAGCTTAAGCCCTTCGGGAGGGACTGAAGCTTTCTTT. This sequence encodes CASSLSPSGGTEAFF.

This chain joins TRBV5-6 and TRBJ1-1; D is uncertain. The germline CDR1 and CDR2 sequences are SGHDT and YYEEEE. Trimming removed 4 bases from V and 4 bases from J, with 17 bases in between. This CDR3 comprises 15 residues. The CDR3 here is CASSPFGVKGTEAFF. CDR3 DNA: TGTGCCAGCAGCCCGTTCGGGGTAAAAGGCACTGAAGCTTTCTTT.

The table lists this clone with a few counts. The chain is built from TRBV28 and TRBJ1-2, with D possibly matching TRBD1 (6 bases). The CDR3 is 13 residues long. The ends were cut back, 7 bases at V and 2 bases at J, with 11 bases in the middle. Germline CDR1 is MDHEN and CDR2 is SYDVKM. The CDR3 is CASMIQGNYGYTF. CDR3 in DNA: TGTGCCAGCATGATACAGGGAAACTATGGCTACACCTTC.

This clone was picked up one time. The rearrangement links TRBV19 to TRBJ1-1; 7 bases are a match to TRBD1. The CDR3 is 15 amino acids. Germline V gives CDR1 LNHDA, CDR2 SQIVND (reference sequence). Losses at the gene ends were 7 bases for V and 2 bases for J; bases not matched to a gene: 10. The CDR3 loop is CASTRYRGLNTEAFF. In DNA, the CDR3 is TGTGCCAGTACCAGATACAGGGGCTTAAACACTGAAGCTTTCTTT. The whole variable domain, remainder taken from reference TRBV19 and TRBJ1-1, is DGGITQSPKYLFRKEGQNVTLSCEQNLNHDAMYWYRQDPGQGLRLIYYSQIVNDFQKGDIAEGYSVSREKKESFPLTVTSAQKNPTAFYLCASTRYRGLNTEAFFGQGTRLTVV.

This sequence joins TRBV19 and TRBJ1-3; D is undetermined. CDR3 length: 14 residues. Germline CDR1 and CDR2: LNHDA and SQIVND (reference sequence). V was trimmed by 3 bases and J by 2 bases, leaving 8 bases between them. CDR3 nucleotide sequence: TGTGCCAGTAGTATGAGGGTGCCTGGAAACACCATATATTTT. This sequence encodes CASSMRVPGNTIYF.